What follows are 21 T cell receptor beta chains derived from one specimen sequenced in a study of metastatic and nonmetastatic thyroid tumors. MiXCR was used by TCRdb to re-call the PCR reads. The sample records 23,000 or so clones, around 20% being singletons. Patients were all untreated before their thyroid surgery. The sequencing sample was made of blood. The source of these receptors is a male donor with papillary thyroid cancer or a benign thyroid nodule (not recorded which). Some clones in this sample may be carry-over from other donors' samples.

Regarding this clone: One end of the junction is discordant with germline, which a read error may explain. V is TRBV12-3 or TRBV12-4 and J is TRBJ1-6; D may be TRBD1 (6 bases). The CDR3 totals 16 residues. The CDR3 loop reads CASSLVQGGYYSPLHF. As DNA, the CDR3 is TGTGCCAGCAGTTTAGTACAGGGAGGCTATTATTCACCCCTCCACTTT.

As for this clone: A much larger clone sits a single nucleotide away, making a read error possible. For the CDR3, the DNA is TGCGCCAGCAGCAGCAACGGGACAGGGGGAGAAGGGGACATTCAGTACTTC. This gives the protein CASSSNGTGGEGDIQYF. The chain joins TRBV5-1 to TRBJ2-4; 11 bases map to TRBD1. The germline V gene encodes CDR1 SGHRS and CDR2 YFSETQ. CDR3 size: 17 residues. After removal of 4 bases from V and 8 bases from J, the junction contained 14 bases not matched to a gene. Full variable domain (outside the CDR3, taken from reference TRBV5-1 and TRBJ2-4): KAGVTQTPRYLIKTRGQQVTLSCSPISGHRSVSWYQQTPGQGLQFLFEYFSETQRNKGNFPGRFSGRQFSNSRSEMNVSTLELGDSALYLCASSSNGTGGEGDIQYFGAGTRLSVL.

The chain links TRBV6-1 to TRBJ1-2, with 12 nucleotides matching TRBD1. Germline CDR1 reads MNHNS; CDR2 reads SASEGT. The CDR3 consists of 15 residues. V lost 5 bases to trimming and J lost 4 bases; unmatched junction nucleotides: 5. The CDR3 loop reads CASSSGTGGSYGYTF. The CDR3 DNA reads as TGTGCCAGCAGTTCCGGGACAGGGGGCAGCTATGGCTACACCTTC.

This clone was recorded many times. J is TRBJ2-7 and V is TRBV7-9, with D tentatively TRBD1 or TRBD2 (5 bases each). This CDR3 spans 14 amino acids. V lost 4 bases to trimming and J lost 3 bases, with 13 bases between them. In germline, CDR1 is SEHNR, CDR2 FQNEAQ (reference sequence). The CDR3 sequence: CASSYRDGYYEQYF. As DNA, the CDR3 is TGTGCCAGCAGCTACCGGGACGGGTACTACGAGCAGTACTTC.

The rearrangement uses TRBV6-1 and TRBJ1-5; TRBD1 is a possible D gene (5 bases). Germline V CDR1 and CDR2: MNHNS, SASEGT. There are 16 residues in the CDR3. The ends were cut back, 2 bases at V and 0 bases at J, with 11 bases in the middle. The CDR3, as DNA: TGTGCCAGCAGTGAATTTGGGGCAGATAGCAATCAGCCCCAGCATTTT. The encoded protein is CASSEFGADSNQPQHF.

V and J are TRBV15 and TRBJ1-3; 9 bases are shared with TRBD1. CDR3 length equals 15 residues. In germline, CDR1 is LNHNV, CDR2 YYDKDF (reference sequence). The J segment lost 4 bases and the V segment lost 5 bases, leaving 6 bases of the junction unmatched. CDR3 residues: CATSLDRGTGNTIYF. Written as DNA, the CDR3 is TGTGCCACCAGCTTAGACAGGGGGACCGGAAACACCATATATTTT.

At least ten counts were recorded for this clone. J is TRBJ2-2 and V is TRBV4-2; 14 nucleotides line up with TRBD2. With 8 bases clipped from V and 4 bases from J, the junction kept 6 bases outside the gene matches. The CDR3 is 16 amino acids. Germline loops: CDR1 LGHNA, CDR2 YNFKEQ. This CDR3 is CASGGTSGRSTGELFF. In DNA, the CDR3 is TGTGCCAGCGGTGGGACTAGCGGGAGAAGCACCGGGGAGCTGTTTTTT.

V gene TRBV6-5 combines with J gene TRBJ2-7; the D is unclear. V shed 0 bases and J shed 0 bases, with 6 bases lying between them. Looked up from germline, CDR1 is MNHEY and CDR2 is SVGAGI. There are 14 residues in the CDR3. The CDR3 DNA follows: TGTGCCAGCAGTTACTCGATGAGCTCCTACGAGCAGTACTTC. Its protein product is CASSYSMSSYEQYF.

By share, this clone ranks as medium-sized. The chain links TRBV19 to TRBJ2-2, with unresolved D. CDR1 LNHDA and CDR2 SQIVND come from the germline V gene (reference sequence). V lost 1 base and J 0 bases, leaving 3 bases between the germline ends. This CDR3 spans 14 amino acids. In nucleotides, the CDR3 is TGTGCCAGTAGTATAGGACCGAACACCGGGGAGCTGTTTTTT. Its protein is CASSIGPNTGELFF.

This clone is judged medium-sized. For the CDR3, the DNA is TGTGCCAGCAGCACAGGGAACGAGCAGTACTTC. This encodes CASSTGNEQYF. The rearrangement uses TRBV6-1 and TRBJ2-7; possibly TRBD1 for D (6 bases). The CDR3 extends over 11 amino acids. Germline-derived CDR1 and CDR2 are MNHNS and SASEGT. Between the trimmed V and J ends, which lost 6 bases and 5 bases, there was a span of 8 bases.

This clone is categorized as medium-sized. The chain joins TRBV5-1 to TRBJ2-2; 7 bases map to TRBD1. The junction had 11 bases not matched to a gene; V was cut back by 3 bases and J by 6 bases. Germline-derived CDR1 and CDR2 are SGHRS and YFSETQ. The CDR3 length is 16 residues. CDR3 in amino acids: CASSSTGDRVAGELFF. The CDR3 bases are TGCGCCAGCAGCTCAACAGGGGATCGCGTCGCCGGGGAGCTGTTTTTT.

The chain employs TRBV5-6 and TRBJ1-1; no clear D gene. The CDR3 runs to 14 residues. CDR1 is SGHDT, CDR2 YYEEEE, per germline. The V end was cut by 4 bases, the J end by 0 bases, with 10 bases between. The CDR3 DNA follows: TGTGCCAGCAGCCTCGTTGTCCTGAACACTGAAGCTTTCTTT. Its protein is CASSLVVLNTEAFF.

This clone is categorized as medium-sized. The rearrangement uses TRBV27 and TRBJ1-5, with TRBD1 as a possible D gene (6 bases). The V gene lost 8 bases and the J gene lost 1 base, with 12 bases spanning the gap. Germline-derived CDR1 and CDR2 are MNHEY and SMNVEV (reference sequence). This CDR3 has 14 amino acids. CDR3 coding DNA: TGTGCCAGCGGCCGCACAGGGAGCAATCAGCCCCAGCATTTT. It yields the protein CASGRTGSNQPQHF.

This clone was picked up many times. The V and J genes are TRBV7-6 and TRBJ2-7, with 9 positions matching TRBD1. The CDR3 is made up of 13 amino acids. CDR1 is SGHVS and CDR2 is FNYEAQ in the germline V gene. The V and J ends lost 5 bases and 5 bases, in that order; junction bases with no gene match: 4. The CDR3 DNA sequence: TGTGCCAGCAGCCTACAGGGGGCGAACGAGCAGTACTTC. Amino acids: CASSLQGANEQYF. Variable domain in full (rest from reference TRBV7-6 and TRBJ2-7): GAGVSQSPRYKVTKRGQDVALRCDPISGHVSLYWYRQALGQGPEFLTYFNYEAQQDKSGLPNDRFSAERPEGSISTLTIQRTEQRDSAMYRCASSLQGANEQYFGPGTRLTVT.

The V and J genes are TRBV20-1 and TRBJ2-1, with unresolved D. Trimming pared 4 bases from V and 0 bases from J, leaving 13 bases between. CDR3 length: 15 amino acids. In germline, CDR1 is DFQATT, CDR2 SNEGSKA (reference sequence). The CDR3 DNA reads TGCAGTGCTACAGGCATCATCGACTCCTACAATGAGCAGTTCTTC. It codes for CSATGIIDSYNEQFF.

The rearrangement joins TRBV4-2 to TRBJ2-7; D gene uncertain. Germline-derived CDR1 and CDR2 are LGHNA and YNFKEQ. This CDR3 is 15 amino acids long. V lost 2 bases to trimming and J lost 4 bases, with 15 bases between them. The chain's CDR3 is CASSQQMAEKYEQYF. Here the CDR3 DNA reads TGTGCCAGCAGCCAACAAATGGCAGAAAAATACGAGCAGTACTTC.

A few counts support this clone. J is TRBJ1-6 and V is TRBV28; 10 bases line up with TRBD1. The CDR3 has 15 amino acids. CDR1 is MDHEN and CDR2 is SYDVKM in the germline V gene. V lost 5 bases to trimming and J lost 10 bases; unmatched junction nucleotides: 8. The CDR3 nucleotides read TGTGCCAGCAGTCCCCCGGGACAGGGGTCGTCACCCCTCCACTTT. Its protein is CASSPPGQGSSPLHF.

This clone appeared many times. The gene calls are TRBV5-1 and TRBJ1-2; D gene uncertain. This CDR3 has 14 amino acids. Trimming shortened V by 0 bases and J by 4 bases, and 10 bases separated the two germline ends. Germline V gene lookup returns CDR1 SGHRS and CDR2 YFSETQ. The CDR3 spells CASSLDPGSYGYTF. The CDR3 nucleotides read TGCGCCAGCAGCTTGGACCCGGGCTCCTATGGCTACACCTTC.

This clone was counted ten times or more. The chain uses TRBV7-2 and TRBJ2-7; 8 nucleotides line up with TRBD2. The germline V gene encodes CDR1 SGHTA and CDR2 FQGNSA. The CDR3 contains 16 residues. The V segment lost 0 bases and the J segment 2 bases; nucleotides outside the gene matches: 6. CDR3 sequence reads: CASSLAVRGGPYEQYF. CDR3 nucleotides: TGTGCCAGCAGCTTAGCAGTTCGGGGGGGGCCCTACGAGCAGTACTTC.

This clone was recorded many times. This chain joins TRBV5-1 and TRBJ1-3; D is uncertain. Trimming cost V 0 bases and J 0 bases, with 16 bases left between them. The CDR3 has 18 amino acids. From germline, CDR1 is SGHRS and CDR2 YFSETQ. The CDR3 DNA follows: TGCGCCAGCAGCTTGGAATCCGCAACCAGGTTCTCTGGAAACACCATATATTTT. Translated: CASSLESATRFSGNTIYF.

Comments on this clone: Relative to the germline gene, one junction end is altered; a read error may explain this. In DNA, the CDR3 is TGTGCCAGCAGCTTACGACTAGCGGGAGTAAATGAACAGTTCTTC. Amino acids: CASSLRLAGVNEQFF. This chain connects TRBV11-1 to TRBJ2-1, with 12 positions matching TRBD2. The CDR3 runs to 15 residues. Germline CDR1 SGHAT, CDR2 FQDESV (reference sequence).